These T cell receptor beta chains were read from a single sample in a study of T-cell reconstitution after alpha-beta-depleted transplantation in children. Via MiXCR, TCRdb re-called the PCR reads, giving one row per CDR3 protein. Among 420,000 or so distinct CDR3 sequences listed, approximately 11% were seen once. The input for sequencing was PBMCs from the stem cell graft donor, taken from the stem cell graft. These receptors were obtained from a human donor who donated a stem cell graft to a child with acute myeloid leukemia. CDR3s include the opening cysteine and the closing phenylalanine or tryptophan. The D gene is left open where the match is weak. Clone size, where shown, is once, few, many, or a class for clones that have expanded.

clone_size: .; v_call: TRBV18; j_call: TRBJ2-5; d_call: TRBD1; cdr3_nt: TGTGCCAGCTCACCACTCATACCGGGACAGGGACGGGAGACCCAGTACTTC; cdr3_aa: CASSPLIPGQGRETQYF
clone_size: .; v_call: TRBV5-1; j_call: TRBJ2-2; d_call: .; cdr3_nt: TGCGCCAGCAGCTCGGTGTCTCAGAACACCGGGGAGCTGTTTTTT; cdr3_aa: CASSSVSQNTGELFF
clone_size: few; v_call: TRBV29-1; j_call: TRBJ2-1; d_call: .; cdr3_nt: TGCAGCGTTGAAGCTTTCCTAGTACGGGGCCCATACAATGAGCAGTTCTTC; cdr3_aa: CSVEAFLVRGPYNEQFF
clone_size: .; v_call: TRBV20-1; j_call: TRBJ1-2; d_call: TRBD1; cdr3_nt: TGCAGTGCTAAACTAGACAGGGGGCAAGGCTACACCTTC; cdr3_aa: CSAKLDRGQGYTF
clone_size: .; v_call: TRBV20-1; j_call: TRBJ1-2; d_call: .; cdr3_nt: TGCAGTGCTAGAGATTTCGTCAGGGGTGTAACCTTC; cdr3_aa: CSARDFVRGVTF
clone_size: .; v_call: TRBV15; j_call: TRBJ2-1; d_call: TRBD1; cdr3_nt: TGTGCCACCTCAGCGTGGGACAGCACCTACAATGAGCAGTTCTTC; cdr3_aa: CATSAWDSTYNEQFF
clone_size: .; v_call: TRBV9; j_call: TRBJ2-7; d_call: TRBD2; cdr3_nt: TGTGCCAGCAGCGCCCGGGCGGGGGAGCTGGGCGAGCAGTACTTC; cdr3_aa: CASSARAGELGEQYF
clone_size: .; v_call: TRBV5-1; j_call: TRBJ2-3; d_call: .; cdr3_nt: TGCGCCAGCAGCTTGGAGGTCGGGCGGGATACGCAGTATTTT; cdr3_aa: CASSLEVGRDTQYF
clone_size: few; v_call: TRBV7-9; j_call: TRBJ2-1; d_call: .; cdr3_nt: TGTGCCAGCAGCTTAGGGCTGGTGGCGCACAATGAGCAGTTCTTC; cdr3_aa: CASSLGLVAHNEQFF
clone_size: .; v_call: TRBV20-1; j_call: TRBJ2-7; d_call: .; cdr3_nt: TGCAGTGCTAGTCCCCCCGCGGGGCGGGAAACGTCCTACGAGCAGTACTTC; cdr3_aa: CSASPPAGRETSYEQYF
clone_size: many; v_call: TRBV12-3/TRBV12-4; j_call: TRBJ2-3; d_call: TRBD2; cdr3_nt: TGTGCCAGCAGTTCCAGTGCGGGAGGGGGAGATACGCAGTATTTT; cdr3_aa: CASSSSAGGGDTQYF
clone_size: many; v_call: TRBV7-2; j_call: TRBJ1-2; d_call: .; cdr3_nt: TGTGCCAGCAGCCCCCATTCAGGGGTCGGGGGTTATGGCTACACCTTC; cdr3_aa: CASSPHSGVGGYGYTF
clone_size: many; v_call: TRBV12-3/TRBV12-4; j_call: TRBJ2-7; d_call: TRBD1; cdr3_nt: TGTGCCAGCAGTTTAGCACAGGGGCCCTACGAGCAGTACTTC; cdr3_aa: CASSLAQGPYEQYF
clone_size: few; v_call: TRBV20-1; j_call: TRBJ1-1; d_call: .; cdr3_nt: TGCAGTGCTAGGGGGTGGCATATGAACACTGAAGCTTTCTTT; cdr3_aa: CSARGWHMNTEAFF
clone_size: few; v_call: TRBV9; j_call: TRBJ2-5; d_call: TRBD2; cdr3_nt: TGTGCCAGCAGTCCCGGACTAGCGGGGTTCCAAGAGACCCAGTACTTC; cdr3_aa: CASSPGLAGFQETQYF
clone_size: .; v_call: TRBV20-1; j_call: TRBJ2-4; d_call: .; cdr3_nt: TGCAGTGCTACGATCCCGGGATCGGACATTCAGTACTTC; cdr3_aa: CSATIPGSDIQYF
clone_size: few; v_call: TRBV20-1; j_call: TRBJ1-4; d_call: TRBD1; cdr3_nt: TGCAGTGCTAGCCCCTACAGGGGCGACCATGAAAAACTGTTTTTT; cdr3_aa: CSASPYRGDHEKLFF
clone_size: .; v_call: TRBV11-2; j_call: TRBJ2-3; d_call: TRBD2; cdr3_nt: TGTGCCAGCAGCCAAAAATTTTCGAGCGGGACCCGAACAGATACGCAGTATTTT; cdr3_aa: CASSQKFSSGTRTDTQYF
clone_size: many; v_call: TRBV5-1; j_call: TRBJ2-4; d_call: .; cdr3_nt: TGCGCCAGCAGCTTGGATGTGAAAAACATTCAGTACTTC; cdr3_aa: CASSLDVKNIQYF
clone_size: few; v_call: TRBV6-5; j_call: TRBJ1-1; d_call: TRBD1; cdr3_nt: TGTGCCAGCAGTTCCGAAGGACAGGTTACTGAAGCTTTCTTT; cdr3_aa: CASSSEGQVTEAFF
clone_size: few; v_call: TRBV9; j_call: TRBJ1-2; d_call: TRBD1; cdr3_nt: TGTGCCAGCAGCGTAGATAGGGGGCCGTACTATGGCTACACCTTC; cdr3_aa: CASSVDRGPYYGYTF
clone_size: once; v_call: TRBV27; j_call: TRBJ2-1; d_call: TRBD1; cdr3_nt: TGTGCCAGCAGTTGGACAGGGCGGAACAATGAGCAGTTCTTC; cdr3_aa: CASSWTGRNNEQFF
clone_size: .; v_call: TRBV27; j_call: TRBJ2-2; d_call: .; cdr3_nt: TGTGCCAGCAGTTCGGGTCCTCTTCGCGGGGAGCTGTTTTTT; cdr3_aa: CASSSGPLRGELFF
clone_size: few; v_call: TRBV5-1; j_call: TRBJ2-7; d_call: TRBD2; cdr3_nt: TGCGCCAGCAGCTTGGGAGGCGGGAGGACCTACGAGCAGTACTTC; cdr3_aa: CASSLGGGRTYEQYF
clone_size: few; v_call: TRBV20-1; j_call: TRBJ2-5; d_call: TRBD2; cdr3_nt: TGCAGTGCTAGAGAGGCTAGCGGGGACCAAGAGACCCAGTACTTC; cdr3_aa: CSAREASGDQETQYF
clone_size: few; v_call: TRBV30; j_call: TRBJ2-7; d_call: TRBD2; cdr3_nt: TGTGCCTGGAGCCAAACTAGCGGGAGGGACCGTCCCTACGAGCAGTACTTC; cdr3_aa: CAWSQTSGRDRPYEQYF
clone_size: few; v_call: TRBV9; j_call: TRBJ2-1; d_call: .; cdr3_nt: TGTGCCAGCAGCGTACGGCCTAGTAAGGTCAATGAGCAGTTCTTC; cdr3_aa: CASSVRPSKVNEQFF
clone_size: .; v_call: TRBV7-2; j_call: TRBJ2-1; d_call: TRBD2; cdr3_nt: TGTGCCAGCAGCTTAGTCCCTAGCGGGGGCAATGAGCAGTTCTTC; cdr3_aa: CASSLVPSGGNEQFF
clone_size: .; v_call: TRBV20-1; j_call: TRBJ2-1; d_call: TRBD2; cdr3_nt: TGCAGTGCTAGAGATTATGGGGAGGGACTAGCGGGAGCGTACAATGAGCAGTTCTTC; cdr3_aa: CSARDYGEGLAGAYNEQFF
clone_size: few; v_call: TRBV3-1; j_call: TRBJ2-7; d_call: TRBD2; cdr3_nt: TGTGCCAGCAGCCAAGGATTCAGCGGGAGCACCTACGAGCAGTACTTC; cdr3_aa: CASSQGFSGSTYEQYF
clone_size: few; v_call: TRBV6-5; j_call: TRBJ2-1; d_call: .; cdr3_nt: TGTGCCAGCAGTGACTCGGGGAGCGGGGAGCAGTTCTTC; cdr3_aa: CASSDSGSGEQFF
clone_size: .; v_call: TRBV1; j_call: TRBJ1-5; d_call: .; cdr3_nt: TGCACCAGCAGCCAAGATAGGGGGGGAAATCAGCCCCAGCATTTT; cdr3_aa: CTSSQDRGGNQPQHF
clone_size: .; v_call: TRBV12-3/TRBV12-4; j_call: TRBJ2-2; d_call: TRBD1; cdr3_nt: TGTGCCAGCAGGCCAGACAGGGTTGCCGGGGAGCTGTTTTTT; cdr3_aa: CASRPDRVAGELFF
clone_size: .; v_call: TRBV6-1; j_call: TRBJ2-5; d_call: .; cdr3_nt: TGTGCCAGCAGAGGCCTCGGGGGACCCGCCCCAGAGACCCAGTACTTC; cdr3_aa: CASRGLGGPAPETQYF
clone_size: .; v_call: TRBV5-1; j_call: TRBJ2-3; d_call: .; cdr3_nt: TGCGCCAGCAGCTTGGCCGCTAGGGATAACTCCTATACGCAGTATTTT; cdr3_aa: CASSLAARDNSYTQYF
clone_size: few; v_call: TRBV5-1; j_call: TRBJ2-1; d_call: .; cdr3_nt: TGCGCCAGCAGCTCGTACACAGGGTACAATGAGCAGTTCTTC; cdr3_aa: CASSSYTGYNEQFF
clone_size: few; v_call: TRBV9; j_call: TRBJ2-4; d_call: .; cdr3_nt: TGTGCCAGCAGCCCTAACCAGGAAAACATTCAGTACTTC; cdr3_aa: CASSPNQENIQYF
clone_size: few; v_call: TRBV7-3; j_call: TRBJ2-5; d_call: .; cdr3_nt: TGTGCCAGCAGCTCAAAGGTCCGGCAGACCCAGTACTTC; cdr3_aa: CASSSKVRQTQYF
clone_size: .; v_call: TRBV14; j_call: TRBJ2-1; d_call: .; cdr3_nt: TGTGCCAGCAGCTGGGCTAGCGTCAATGAGCAGTTCTTC; cdr3_aa: CASSWASVNEQFF
clone_size: .; v_call: TRBV29-1; j_call: TRBJ2-5; d_call: TRBD1; cdr3_nt: TGCAGCGTTAACTTTTTGGATCAGGGACAGGGAGGGTTTGTCGAGACCCAGTACTTC; cdr3_aa: CSVNFLDQGQGGFVETQYF
clone_size: .; v_call: TRBV7-9; j_call: TRBJ2-2; d_call: .; cdr3_nt: TGTGCCAGCAGCTTAGGGGAGCCCGGGAGCGGCACCGGGGAGCTGTTTTTT; cdr3_aa: CASSLGEPGSGTGELFF
clone_size: many; v_call: TRBV27; j_call: TRBJ1-1; d_call: .; cdr3_nt: TGTGCCAGCAGTTTTTATACAGGGCGGGACACTGAAGCTTTCTTT; cdr3_aa: CASSFYTGRDTEAFF
clone_size: many; v_call: TRBV7-2; j_call: TRBJ1-3; d_call: .; cdr3_nt: TGTGCCAGCAGCCCGGGGGCAGGGGCTGGAAACACCATATATTTT; cdr3_aa: CASSPGAGAGNTIYF
clone_size: .; v_call: TRBV6-1; j_call: TRBJ2-3; d_call: TRBD2; cdr3_nt: TGTGCCAGCACCCGGGGGGGAAGGACAGATACGCAGTATTTT; cdr3_aa: CASTRGGRTDTQYF
clone_size: many; v_call: TRBV7-7; j_call: TRBJ2-3; d_call: TRBD1; cdr3_nt: TGTGCTAGCAGCCGACAGGGATACGCAGGAGATACGCAGTATTTT; cdr3_aa: CASSRQGYAGDTQYF
clone_size: .; v_call: TRBV18; j_call: TRBJ1-1; d_call: .; cdr3_nt: TGTGCCACCGGACGGGGCCAGGGAAACACTGAAGCTTTCTTT; cdr3_aa: CATGRGQGNTEAFF
clone_size: few; v_call: TRBV4-3; j_call: TRBJ1-4; d_call: .; cdr3_nt: TGCGCCAGCAGCCAGAGCAGGGTTAATGAAAAACTGTTTTTT; cdr3_aa: CASSQSRVNEKLFF
clone_size: .; v_call: TRBV11-1; j_call: TRBJ1-5; d_call: TRBD1; cdr3_nt: TGTGCCAGCAGCCTATACAGGGGAAGAGAGAGCAATCAGCCCCAGCATTTT; cdr3_aa: CASSLYRGRESNQPQHF
clone_size: .; v_call: TRBV20-1; j_call: TRBJ2-2; d_call: .; cdr3_nt: TGCAGTGCTAGACAGGGTCTGACCGGGGAGCTGTTTTTT; cdr3_aa: CSARQGLTGELFF
clone_size: .; v_call: TRBV5-5; j_call: TRBJ1-3; d_call: .; cdr3_nt: TGTGCCAGCAGCACAGGGTCTGCTGGAAACACCATATATTTT; cdr3_aa: CASSTGSAGNTIYF
clone_size: few; v_call: TRBV7-9; j_call: TRBJ1-5; d_call: TRBD1; cdr3_nt: TGTGCCAGCAGCACTACAGGGGGAGCTGGCAATCAGCCCCAGCATTTT; cdr3_aa: CASSTTGGAGNQPQHF
clone_size: .; v_call: TRBV3-1; j_call: TRBJ2-5; d_call: TRBD2; cdr3_nt: TGTGCCAGCAGCCAAGGGGGACTAGCGGGTCGGACCCAGTACTTC; cdr3_aa: CASSQGGLAGRTQYF
clone_size: .; v_call: TRBV25-1; j_call: TRBJ2-5; d_call: .; cdr3_nt: TGTGCCAGCAGTGACTCCACTAGTTCGGGTGAGACCCAGTACTTC; cdr3_aa: CASSDSTSSGETQYF